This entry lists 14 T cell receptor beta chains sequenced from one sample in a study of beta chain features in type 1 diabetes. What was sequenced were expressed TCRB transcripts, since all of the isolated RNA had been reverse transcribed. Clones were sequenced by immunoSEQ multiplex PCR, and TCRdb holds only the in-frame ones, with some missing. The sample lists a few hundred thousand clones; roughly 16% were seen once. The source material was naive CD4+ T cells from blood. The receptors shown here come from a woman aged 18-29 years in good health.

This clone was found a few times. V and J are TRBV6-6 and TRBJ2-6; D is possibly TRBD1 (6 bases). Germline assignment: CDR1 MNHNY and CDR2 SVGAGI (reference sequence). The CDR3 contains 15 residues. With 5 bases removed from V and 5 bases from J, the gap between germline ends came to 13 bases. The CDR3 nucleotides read TGTGCCAGCAGTACCGCGGACAGACGGGCCAACGTCCTGACTTTC. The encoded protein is CASSTADRRANVLTF.

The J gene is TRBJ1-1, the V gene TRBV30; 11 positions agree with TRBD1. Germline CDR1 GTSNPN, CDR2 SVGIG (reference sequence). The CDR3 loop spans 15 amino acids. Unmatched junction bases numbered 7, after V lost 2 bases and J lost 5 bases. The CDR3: CAWSPLGQGGTEAFF. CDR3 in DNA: TGTGCCTGGAGTCCCCTGGGACAGGGGGGGACTGAAGCTTTCTTT.

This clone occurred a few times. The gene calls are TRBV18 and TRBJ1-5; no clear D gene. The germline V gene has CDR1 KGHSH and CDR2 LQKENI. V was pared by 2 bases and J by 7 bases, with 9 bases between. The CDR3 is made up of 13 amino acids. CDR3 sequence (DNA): TGTGCCAGCTCACCAGGGTCGGGGCAGCCCCAGCATTTT. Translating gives CASSPGSGQPQHF. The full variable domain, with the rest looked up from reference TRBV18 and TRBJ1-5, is NAGVMQNPRHLVRRRGQEARLRCSPMKGHSHVYWYRQLPEEGLKFMVYLQKENIIDESGMPKERFSAEFPKEGPSILRIQQVVRGDSAAYFCASSPGSGQPQHFGDGTRLSIL.

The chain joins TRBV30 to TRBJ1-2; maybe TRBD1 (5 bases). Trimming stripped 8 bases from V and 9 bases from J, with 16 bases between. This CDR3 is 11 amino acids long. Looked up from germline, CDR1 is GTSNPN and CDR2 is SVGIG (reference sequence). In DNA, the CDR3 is TGTGCCCATACTTACACAGGTCGCTACACCTTC. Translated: CAHTYTGRYTF.

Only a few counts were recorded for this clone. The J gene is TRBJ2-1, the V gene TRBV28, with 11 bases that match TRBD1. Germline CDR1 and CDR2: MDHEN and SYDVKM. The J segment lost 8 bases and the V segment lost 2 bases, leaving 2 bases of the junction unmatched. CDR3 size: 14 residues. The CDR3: CASSLGQGADEQFF. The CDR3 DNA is TGTGCCAGCAGTTTAGGACAGGGGGCCGATGAGCAGTTCTTC.

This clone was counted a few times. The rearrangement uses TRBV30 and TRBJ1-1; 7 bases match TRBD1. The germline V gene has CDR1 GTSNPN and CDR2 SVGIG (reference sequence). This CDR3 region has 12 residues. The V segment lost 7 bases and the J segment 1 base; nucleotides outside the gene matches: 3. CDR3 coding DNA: TGTGCCTCATACAGGGGGAACACTGAAGCTTTCTTT. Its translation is CASYRGNTEAFF.

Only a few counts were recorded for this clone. CDR3 nucleotides: TGCGCCAGCAGCGCCACCCAAGGGGGCTTTCAAGAGACCCAGTACTTC. Protein product: CASSATQGGFQETQYF. The chain has TRBV5-1 and TRBJ2-5; 7 bases agree with TRBD1. The V and J ends lost 4 bases and 2 bases, in that order; junction bases with no gene match: 11. Germline CDR1 reads SGHRS; CDR2 reads YFSETQ. The CDR3 consists of 16 residues.

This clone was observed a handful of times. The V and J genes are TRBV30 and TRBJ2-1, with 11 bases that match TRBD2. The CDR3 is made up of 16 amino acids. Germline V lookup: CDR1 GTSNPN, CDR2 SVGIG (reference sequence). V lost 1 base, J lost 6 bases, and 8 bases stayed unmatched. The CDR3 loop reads CAWSATSGSQGNEQFF. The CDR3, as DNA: TGTGCCTGGAGTGCCACTAGCGGGAGTCAGGGCAATGAGCAGTTCTTC.

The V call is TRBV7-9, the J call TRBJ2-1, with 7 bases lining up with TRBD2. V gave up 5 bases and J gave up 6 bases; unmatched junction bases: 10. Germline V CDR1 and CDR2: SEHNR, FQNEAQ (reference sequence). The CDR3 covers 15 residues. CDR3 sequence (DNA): TGTGCCAGCAGCGCCAGAGGACTAGAGGTCAATGAGCAGTTCTTC. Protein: CASSARGLEVNEQFF.

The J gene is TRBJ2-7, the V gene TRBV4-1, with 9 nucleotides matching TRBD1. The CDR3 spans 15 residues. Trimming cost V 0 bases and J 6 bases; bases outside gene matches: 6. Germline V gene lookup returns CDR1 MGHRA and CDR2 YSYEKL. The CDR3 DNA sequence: TGCGCCAGCAGCCAAGATTGGGACAGGGTCGGCGAGCAGTACTTC. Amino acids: CASSQDWDRVGEQYF.

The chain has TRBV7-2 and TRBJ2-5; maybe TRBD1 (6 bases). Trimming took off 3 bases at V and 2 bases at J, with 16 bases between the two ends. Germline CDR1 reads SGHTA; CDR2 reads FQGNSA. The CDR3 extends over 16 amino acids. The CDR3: CASSFYTGSRQETQYF. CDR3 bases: TGTGCCAGCAGCTTTTACACAGGGTCCCGGCAAGAGACCCAGTACTTC.

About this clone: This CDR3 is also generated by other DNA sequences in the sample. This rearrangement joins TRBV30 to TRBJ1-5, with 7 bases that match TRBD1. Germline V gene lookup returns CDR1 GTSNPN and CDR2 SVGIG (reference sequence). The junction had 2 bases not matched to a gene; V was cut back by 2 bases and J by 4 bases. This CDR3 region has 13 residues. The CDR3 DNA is TGTGCCTGGAGTCGACAGGGAAATCAGCCCCAGCATTTT. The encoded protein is CAWSRQGNQPQHF.

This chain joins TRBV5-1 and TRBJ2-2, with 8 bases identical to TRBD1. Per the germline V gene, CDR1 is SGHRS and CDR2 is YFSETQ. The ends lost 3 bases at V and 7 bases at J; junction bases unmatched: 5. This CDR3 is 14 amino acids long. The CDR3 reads CASSSGQEHGELFF. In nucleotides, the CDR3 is TGCGCCAGCAGCTCGGGACAGGAGCACGGGGAGCTGTTTTTT.

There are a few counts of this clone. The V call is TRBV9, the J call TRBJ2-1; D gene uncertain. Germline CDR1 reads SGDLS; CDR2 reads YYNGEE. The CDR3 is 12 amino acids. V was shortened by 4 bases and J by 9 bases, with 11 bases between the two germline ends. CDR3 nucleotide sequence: TGTGCCAGCAGCATTAGCCCCCGTGAGCAGTTCTTC. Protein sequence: CASSISPREQFF.